This T cell receptor beta chain was recorded in a study of blood T cell repertoires in COVID-19 (TCRdb year 2020). Study-wide context: Collaborator samples came from the United States, Italy and Spain and covered acute and convalescent phases of COVID-19. Samples were obtained from the ongoing ImmuneRACE study (first 160 participants) and from about 1,300 subjects provided by 6 global collaborators. The dataset comprised deeply sampled blood TCRbeta repertoires from subjects exposed to, actively infected with, or recovered from COVID-19. The prospective study material was composed of cDNA or gDNA derived from T cells, B-cell-depleted T cells, or PBMCs. The repertoires were made available in a free public database intended to serve as a resource for research on the immune response to SARS-CoV-2. Nearly every sample came with metadata listing a de-identified subject ID, COVID-19 status, age in years and sex. Where available, HLA class I and class II types were taken from metadata supplied by the sample provider and were not determined by assay-based typing. Overall study outcomes, separate from this receptor: Clinical and demographic metadata were provided uncurated, with the amount varying by source and participant.

Ends trimmed: V by 1 base, J by 0 bases; bases unmatched to a gene: 4. Its CDR3 holds 15 amino acids, cysteine through phenylalanine. Only the CDR3 portion is preserved as DNA: 45 bases, with reading frame beginning at the first base. The germline V gene provides CDR1 SGHRS and CDR2 YFSETQ. Whole blood was collected in K2EDTA tubes by collaborating institutions according to the institutions' own protocols. For TCRbeta analysis, collaborators shipped samples in one of three forms: frozen whole blood, isolated PBMCs, or DNA extracted from either of those sample types. Regarding this clone: Its antigen has not been determined. Per-base qualities were not stored, and no clone one base away is much larger.

TCRbeta CDR3 regions were amplified from genomic DNA by means of the immunoSEQ Assay, a bias-controlled multiplex PCR. The study's own analysis went as follows. Nucleated cell counts per sample were estimated from amplification of reference gene primers within the assay. To quantify the absolute abundance of each unique TCRbeta CDR3 rearrangement, sequence reads were collapsed and filtered. Productive Simpson clonality was computed per sample as the square root of Simpson's diversity index over productive rearrangements. TCRdb holds this immuneACCESS table with in-frame rearrangements only. Some clones are missing; in checked studies, unresolved V genes explain under half, and the rest has no known cause. For V, J and clone size, that table is used; D and trimming come from the DNA. Across this sample there are some 250,000 clones, with around 81% seen only once. The top ten clones comprise roughly 2.9% of the sample.

The V and J genes are TRBV5-1 and TRBJ2-7, with 7 middle bases fitting TRBD1. The sequencing sample was made of peripheral blood. This receptor was identified in a woman in her sixties or seventies with active or convalescent COVID-19. The DNA sequence is given as TGCGCCAGCAGCTTGTGGGGACAGACCTCCTACGAGCAGTACTTC. Protein translation: CASSLWGQTSYEQYF.